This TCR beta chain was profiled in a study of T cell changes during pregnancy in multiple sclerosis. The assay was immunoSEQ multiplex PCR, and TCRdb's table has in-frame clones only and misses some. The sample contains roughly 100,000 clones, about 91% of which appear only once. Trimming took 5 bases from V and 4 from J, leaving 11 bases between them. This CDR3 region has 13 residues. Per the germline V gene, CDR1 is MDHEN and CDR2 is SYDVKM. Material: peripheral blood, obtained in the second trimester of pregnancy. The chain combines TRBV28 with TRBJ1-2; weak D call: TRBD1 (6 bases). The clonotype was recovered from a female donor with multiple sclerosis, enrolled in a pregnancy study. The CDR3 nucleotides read TGTGCCAGCAGTCCACGGACAGTCTATGGCTACACCTTC. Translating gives CASSPRTVYGYTF.